This T cell receptor beta chain originates from a study of Ad26.COV2.S vaccination and SARS-CoV-2 variants (dated by TCRdb to the early 2020s). At the level of the whole study: Vaccine-arm donors were drawn from COV1001, a multicentre, randomized, double-blind, placebo-controlled phase I-IIa trial of Ad26.COV2.S in healthy adults. Ad26.COV2.S was administered intramuscularly at 5 x 10^10 or 1 x 10^11 viral particles, either as a single shot or as two shots given 56 days apart. Sequencing of the TCRbeta repertoire served to evaluate the specificity and breadth of SARS-CoV-2-reactive T cell receptors following Ad26.COV2.S vaccination. A total of 32 samples were included in the TCR-sequenced set, comprising roughly 19 Ad26.COV2.S vaccine recipients, 5 placebo recipients and 8 SARS-CoV-2 convalescent individuals. Participants in the trial were split at random into five groups of five each, receiving low-dose or high-dose Ad26.COV2.S once or twice, or else placebo on both occasions. Throughout the experiments and outcome assessment, investigators stayed blinded to trial group allocation. Broad study findings and their caveats: Higher spike-specific TCR breadth was observed in Ad26.COV2.S recipients than in placebo recipients (P = 0.0014). After vaccination, spike-specific CD8+ and CD4+ T cell responses were reported to show substantial breadth. Comparable non-spike TCR breadth was observed between vaccine and placebo recipients, consistent with only spike being contained in the vaccine. Comparing responses between vaccine doses or regimens was not something the study was powered to do. The authors noted that total T cell responses may have been underestimated by the TCR breadth and depth analyses.

The immunoSEQ Assay was the method used to sequence TCRbeta CDR3 regions. After extraction, genomic DNA underwent amplification by bias-controlled multiplex PCR, followed by high-throughput sequencing. In the original analysis: To quantify the absolute abundance of every unique TCRbeta CDR3 region, sequences were collapsed and filtered. T cell fraction was estimated by normalization of TCRbeta template counts to usable DNA, with usable DNA being measured through amplification of reference genes present in all nucleated cells. Repertoire TCRs were annotated as SARS-CoV-2-specific when V gene, CDR3 amino acid sequence and J gene were exactly matched to a known reactive TCR set. The reference SARS-CoV-2 TCR set was derived from MIRA and filtered for enrichment in COVID-19-positive ImmuneCODE repertoires, a step that removed public or cross-reactive TCRs. Based on the MIRA antigens, annotated TCRs were further analysed at the level of specific ORF or position within ORF. Depth was the summed frequency of annotated unique rearrangements, while breadth was defined as annotated unique rearrangements over total unique productive rearrangements. Two-sided Wilcoxon rank-sum tests were applied when comparing TCR breadth between groups. Here the immuneACCESS table is served through TCRdb, limited to in-frame sequences with V and J called. Missing clones are a known gap in these copies; in checked studies unresolved V genes cover under half, and the rest lacks a known reason. V and J calls and clone size are those listed in that table; D and trimming were worked out from the DNA. The sample has 300,000 to 350,000 clones on record, roughly 80% of them singletons. Clones ranked in the top ten supply 2.1% of the sample.

Taken with the paper, the label for treatment or condition translates to: about 20 received Ad26.COV2.S at low or high dose, single or two shots; several received placebo; per-sample allocation not given. Repertoires of vaccine and placebo recipients were sequenced from samples taken on day 63 after the first injection. Cohort 1b enrolled fewer than 30 adults aged 18-55 years at a single site in Boston, USA, between 29 July and 7 August 2020. As a vaccine, Ad26.COV2.S was a replication-incompetent adenovirus type 26 vector that expressed a prefusion-stabilized SARS-CoV-2 spike protein derived from the original Wuhan strain. V is cut back by 0 bases and J by 5 bases, with 6 bases in the junction unmatched. Per the germline V gene, SGDLS is the CDR1 and YYNGEE is the CDR2. From the cysteine through the phenylalanine, the CDR3 covers 16 amino acids. Only the CDR3 DNA is retained, 48 bases long and in frame from the first base.

About this clone: This receptor's antigen is unknown. Qualities for individual bases were not recorded, and no much larger clone is one base off.

Rearrangement joined TRBV9 to TRBJ2-5; 11 of the junction bases match TRBD1. The sample here was peripheral blood, taken in a trial of Ad26.COV2.S vaccine versus placebo. The source of this sequence is a person aged 18 to 65 who received the Ad26.COV2.S COVID-19 vaccine or a placebo. CDR3 protein: CASSVGGTGGLETQYF. The DNA sequence follows: TGTGCCAGCAGCGTAGGAGGGACAGGGGGTTTGGAGACCCAGTACTTC.